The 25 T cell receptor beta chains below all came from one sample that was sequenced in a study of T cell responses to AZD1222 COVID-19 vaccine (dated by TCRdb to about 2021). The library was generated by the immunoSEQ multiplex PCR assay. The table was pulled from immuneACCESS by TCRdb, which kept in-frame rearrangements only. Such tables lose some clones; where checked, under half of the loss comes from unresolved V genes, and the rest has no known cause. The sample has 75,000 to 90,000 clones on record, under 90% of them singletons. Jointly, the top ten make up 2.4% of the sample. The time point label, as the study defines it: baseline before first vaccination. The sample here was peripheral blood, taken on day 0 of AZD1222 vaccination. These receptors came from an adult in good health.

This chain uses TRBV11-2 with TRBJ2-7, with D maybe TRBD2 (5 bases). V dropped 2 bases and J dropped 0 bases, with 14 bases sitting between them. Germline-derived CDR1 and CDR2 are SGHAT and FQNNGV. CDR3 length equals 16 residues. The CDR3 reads CASSLPPDGLSYEQYF. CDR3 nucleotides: TGTGCCAGCAGCTTACCCCCGGACGGACTCTCCTACGAGCAGTACTTC.

The CDR3 is CASSPGQGHSPLHF. As DNA, the CDR3 is TGTGCCAGCAGTCCCGGGCAGGGCCACTCACCCCTCCACTTT. The chain joins TRBV27 to TRBJ1-6, with D tentatively TRBD1 (5 bases). CDR3 length: 14 residues. Germline loops: CDR1 MNHEY, CDR2 SMNVEV (reference sequence). Trimming left V 5 bases short and J 10 bases short, with 15 bases between.

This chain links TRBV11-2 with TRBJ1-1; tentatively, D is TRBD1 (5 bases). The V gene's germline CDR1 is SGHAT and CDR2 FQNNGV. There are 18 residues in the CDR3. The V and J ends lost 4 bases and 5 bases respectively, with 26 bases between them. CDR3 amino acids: CASSSKTDTHLMGTEAFF. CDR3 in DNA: TGTGCCAGCAGCTCCAAGACAGATACCCATTTGATGGGGACTGAAGCTTTCTTT.

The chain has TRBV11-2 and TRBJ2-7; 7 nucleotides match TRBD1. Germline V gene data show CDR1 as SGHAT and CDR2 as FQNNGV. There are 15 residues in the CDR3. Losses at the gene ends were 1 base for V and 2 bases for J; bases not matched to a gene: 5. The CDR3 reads CASSLGGRGTYEQYF. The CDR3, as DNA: TGTGCCAGCAGCTTAGGAGGCAGGGGGACCTACGAGCAGTACTTC.

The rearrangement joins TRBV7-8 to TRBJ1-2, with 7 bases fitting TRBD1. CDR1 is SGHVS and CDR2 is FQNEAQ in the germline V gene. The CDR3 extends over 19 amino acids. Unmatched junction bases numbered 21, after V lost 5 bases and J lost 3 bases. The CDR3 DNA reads TGTGCCAGCAGCCTAGGGAGGACAGGCGTGAATTCAAAGGACTATGGCTACACCTTC. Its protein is CASSLGRTGVNSKDYGYTF. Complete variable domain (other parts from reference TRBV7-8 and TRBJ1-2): GAGVSQSPRYKVAKRGQDVALRCDPISGHVSLFWYQQALGQGPEFLTYFQNEAQLDKSGLPSDRFFAERPEGSVSTLKIQRTQQEDSAVYLCASSLGRTGVNSKDYGYTFGSGTRLTVV.

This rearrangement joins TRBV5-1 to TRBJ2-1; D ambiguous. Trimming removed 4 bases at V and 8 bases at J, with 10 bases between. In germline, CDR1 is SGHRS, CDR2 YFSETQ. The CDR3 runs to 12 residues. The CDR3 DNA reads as TGCGCCAGCAGCATCCGCATCGATGAGCAGTTCTTC. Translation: CASSIRIDEQFF. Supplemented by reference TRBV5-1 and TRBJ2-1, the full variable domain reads KAGVTQTPRYLIKTRGQQVTLSCSPISGHRSVSWYQQTPGQGLQFLFEYFSETQRNKGNFPGRFSGRQFSNSRSEMNVSTLELGDSALYLCASSIRIDEQFFGPGTRLTVL.

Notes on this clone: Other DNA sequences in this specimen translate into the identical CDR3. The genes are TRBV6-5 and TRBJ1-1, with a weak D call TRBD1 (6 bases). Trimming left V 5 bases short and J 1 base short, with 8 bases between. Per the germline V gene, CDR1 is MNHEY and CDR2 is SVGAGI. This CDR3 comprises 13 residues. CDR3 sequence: CASSLTGNTEAFF. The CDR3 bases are TGTGCCAGCAGTCTGACAGGGAACACTGAAGCTTTCTTT.

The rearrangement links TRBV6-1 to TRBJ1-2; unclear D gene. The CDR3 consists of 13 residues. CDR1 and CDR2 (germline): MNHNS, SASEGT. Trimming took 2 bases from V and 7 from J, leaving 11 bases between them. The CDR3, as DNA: TGTGCCAGCAGTGAATACGTGCTAGGTGGCTACACCTTC. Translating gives CASSEYVLGGYTF.

The CDR3 coding sequence is TGTGCCAGCGAACCAGGGGGTGAGGGCTACACCTTC. It encodes CASEPGGEGYTF. This rearrangement joins TRBV2 to TRBJ1-2; 7 bases line up with TRBD1. The CDR3 runs to 12 residues. With 8 bases clipped from V and 8 bases from J, the junction kept 8 bases outside the gene matches. Looked up from germline, CDR1 is SNHLY and CDR2 is FYNNEI.

The CDR3 DNA reads as TGCGCCAGCAGCTTGAGAGGGCAGGGCAACACCGGGGAGCTGTTTTTT. Its protein is CASSLRGQGNTGELFF. This chain joins TRBV5-1 and TRBJ2-2; D may be TRBD1 or TRBD2 (5 bases each). The CDR3 runs to 16 residues. The V end lost 1 base, the J end lost 2 bases, and 12 bases lay between the germline ends. CDR1 and CDR2 (germline): SGHRS, YFSETQ.

CDR3 residues: CASSTPAPEAFF. DNA of the CDR3: TGTGCCAGCAGTACCCCGGCCCCTGAAGCTTTCTTT. The chain carries TRBV12-3 or TRBV12-4 and TRBJ1-1; D remains unclear. This CDR3 has 12 residues. Trimming shortened V by 5 bases and J by 6 bases, and 10 bases separated the two germline ends.

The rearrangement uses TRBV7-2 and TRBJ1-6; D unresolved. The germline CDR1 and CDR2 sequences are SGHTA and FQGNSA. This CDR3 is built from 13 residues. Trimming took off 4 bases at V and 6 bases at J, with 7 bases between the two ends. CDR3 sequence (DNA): TGTGCCAGCAGCTACGGAACTAATTCACCCCTCCACTTT. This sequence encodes CASSYGTNSPLHF.

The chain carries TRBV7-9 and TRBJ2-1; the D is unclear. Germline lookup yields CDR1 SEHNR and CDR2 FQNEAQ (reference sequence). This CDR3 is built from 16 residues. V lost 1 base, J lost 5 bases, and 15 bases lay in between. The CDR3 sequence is CASSLVGFPPNNEQFF. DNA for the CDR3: TGTGCCAGCAGCTTAGTGGGGTTCCCGCCTAACAATGAGCAGTTCTTC.

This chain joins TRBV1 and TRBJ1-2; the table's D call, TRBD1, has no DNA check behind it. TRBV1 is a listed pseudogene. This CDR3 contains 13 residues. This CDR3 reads CTSSHGQGVGYTF. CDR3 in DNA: TGCACCAGCAGCCATGGACAGGGTGTCGGCTACACCTTC.

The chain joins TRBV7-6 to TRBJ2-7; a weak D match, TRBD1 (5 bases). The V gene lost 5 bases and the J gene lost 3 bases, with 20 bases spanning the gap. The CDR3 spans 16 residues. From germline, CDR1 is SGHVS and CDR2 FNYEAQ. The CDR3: CASSAMGHGEFYEQYF. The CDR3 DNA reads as TGTGCCAGCAGCGCCATGGGGCACGGAGAGTTCTACGAGCAGTACTTC.

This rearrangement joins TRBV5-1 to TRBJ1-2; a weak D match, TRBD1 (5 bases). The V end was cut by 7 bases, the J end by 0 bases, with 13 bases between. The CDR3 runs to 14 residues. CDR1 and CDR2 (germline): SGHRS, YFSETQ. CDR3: CASRPTATNYGYTF. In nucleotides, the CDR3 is TGCGCCAGCCGACCGACAGCAACTAACTATGGCTACACCTTC.

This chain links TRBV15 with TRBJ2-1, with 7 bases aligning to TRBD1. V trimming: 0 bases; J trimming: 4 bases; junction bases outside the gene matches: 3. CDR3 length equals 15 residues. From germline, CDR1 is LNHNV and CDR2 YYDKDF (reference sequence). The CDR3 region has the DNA TGTGCCACCAGCAGAGATAAGACAGGGTACAATGAGCAGTTCTTC. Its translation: CATSRDKTGYNEQFF.

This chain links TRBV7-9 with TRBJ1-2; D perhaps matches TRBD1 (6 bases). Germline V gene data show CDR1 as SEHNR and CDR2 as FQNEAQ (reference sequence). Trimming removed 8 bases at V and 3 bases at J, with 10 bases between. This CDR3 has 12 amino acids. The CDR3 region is CASLGADYGYTF. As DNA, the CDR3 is TGTGCCAGCCTGGGGGCAGACTATGGCTACACCTTC. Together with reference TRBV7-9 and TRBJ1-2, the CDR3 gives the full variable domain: DTGVSQNPRHKITKRGQNVTFRCDPISEHNRLYWYRQTLGQGPEFLTYFQNEAQLEKSRLLSDRFSAERPKGSFSTLEIQRTEQGDSAMYLCASLGADYGYTFGSGTRLTVV.

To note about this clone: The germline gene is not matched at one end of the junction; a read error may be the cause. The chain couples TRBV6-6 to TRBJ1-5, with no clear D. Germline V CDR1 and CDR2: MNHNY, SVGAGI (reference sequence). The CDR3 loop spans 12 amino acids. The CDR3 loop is CASSQTHFPEPF. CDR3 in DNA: TGTGCCAGCAGCCAAACACATTTCCCCGAGCCTTTT.

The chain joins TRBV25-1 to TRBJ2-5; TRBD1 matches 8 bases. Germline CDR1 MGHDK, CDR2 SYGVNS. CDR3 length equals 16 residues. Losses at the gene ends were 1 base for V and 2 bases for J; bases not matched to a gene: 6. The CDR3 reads CASSEWGTGGQETQYF. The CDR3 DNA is TGTGCCAGCAGTGAATGGGGGACAGGAGGGCAAGAGACCCAGTACTTC. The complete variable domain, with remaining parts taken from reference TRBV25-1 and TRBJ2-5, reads EADIYQTPRYLVIGTGKKITLECSQTMGHDKMYWYQQDPGMELHLIHYSYGVNSTEKGDLSSESTVSRIRTEHFPLTLESARPSHTSQYLCASSEWGTGGQETQYFGPGTRLLVL.

The CDR3 coding sequence is TGTGCCAGCAGCCCTACCCCTAAGGGGCCCAATCAGCCCCAGCATTTT. Protein product: CASSPTPKGPNQPQHF. J is TRBJ1-5 and V is TRBV7-8, with a weak D call TRBD1 (5 bases). The CDR3 runs to 16 residues. The V gene lost 5 bases and the J gene lost 3 bases, with 17 bases spanning the gap. In germline, CDR1 is SGHVS, CDR2 FQNEAQ.

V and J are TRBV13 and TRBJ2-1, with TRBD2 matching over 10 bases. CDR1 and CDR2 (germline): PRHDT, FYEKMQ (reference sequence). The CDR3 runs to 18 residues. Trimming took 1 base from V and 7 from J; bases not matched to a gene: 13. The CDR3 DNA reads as TGTGCCAGCAGCTTAGAATGGCTAGCGGGAGCGACTAAAAATGAGCAGTTCTTC. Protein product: CASSLEWLAGATKNEQFF.

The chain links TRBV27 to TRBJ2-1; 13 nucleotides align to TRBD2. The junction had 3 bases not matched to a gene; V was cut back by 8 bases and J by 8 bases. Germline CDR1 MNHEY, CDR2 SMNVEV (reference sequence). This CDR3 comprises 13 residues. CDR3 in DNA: TGTGCCAGCGGACTAGCGGGAGTCGATGAGCAGTTCTTC. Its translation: CASGLAGVDEQFF.

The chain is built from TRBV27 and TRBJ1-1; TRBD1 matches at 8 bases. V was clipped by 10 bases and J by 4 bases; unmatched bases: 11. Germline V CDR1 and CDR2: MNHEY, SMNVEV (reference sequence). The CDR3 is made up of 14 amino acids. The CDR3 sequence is CATPGPGGVTEAFF. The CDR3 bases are TGTGCCACCCCGGGGCCAGGGGGCGTCACTGAAGCTTTCTTT.

DNA of the CDR3: TGCGCCAGCAGCTCTCAAGAATCACCCCTCCACTTT. Its translation: CASSSQESPLHF. The V call is TRBV5-1, the J call TRBJ1-6; D remains unclear. Germline V lookup: CDR1 SGHRS, CDR2 YFSETQ. V shed 3 bases and J shed 10 bases, with 8 bases lying between them. The CDR3 is made up of 12 amino acids. Complete variable domain (other parts from reference TRBV5-1 and TRBJ1-6): KAGVTQTPRYLIKTRGQQVTLSCSPISGHRSVSWYQQTPGQGLQFLFEYFSETQRNKGNFPGRFSGRQFSNSRSEMNVSTLELGDSALYLCASSSQESPLHFGNGTRLTVT.